The clone carrying this T cell receptor (beta chain) was seen a few times. For the second PCR, which ran for 7 to 11 cycles, a sample-barcoded 5' primer and a J-beta primer mix were used. TCRdb ran MiXCR on the 5' RACE reads and lists one entry per CDR3 protein. The sample consists of some 900,000 distinct CDR3 sequences, about 44% of them appearing once. The sample originates from a study of blood T cells in healthy people across ages. The CDR3 has 14 amino acids. The germline V and J ends were trimmed by 7 bases and 2 bases, with 13 bases remaining between them. Per sample, a minimum of 6 million PBMCs were isolated. Extraction yielded at least 6 micrograms of total RNA per sample.

The chain recombines TRBV12-3 or TRBV12-4 with TRBJ2-3; possible D gene TRBD1, 5 bases. The receptor's source is a man in his thirties or forties in good health. The source material was blood. In nucleotides, the CDR3 is TGTGCCAGCAACTTCGACAGATTCACAGATACGCAGTATTTT. It encodes CASNFDRFTDTQYF.